The 8 T cell receptor beta chains listed next were all sequenced from one sample in a study of cytomegalovirus exposure and HLA in healthy donors. A multiplex PCR was run with 60 Vbeta primers and 13 Jbeta primers. The data were produced by immunoSEQ multiplex PCR, yet TCRdb's version contains in-frame clones alone and is incomplete. The sample has 150,000 or so clones, roughly 73% seen once; the top ten hold about 1.5%. The sample was PBMCs. All receptors come from a woman younger than 45 in good health and CMV-seronegative.

V gene TRBV7-9 combines with J gene TRBJ1-1; 12 bases fit TRBD1. Germline V gene lookup returns CDR1 SEHNR and CDR2 FQNEAQ (reference sequence). The ends lost 5 bases at V and 3 bases at J; junction bases unmatched: 7. There are 16 residues in the CDR3. This chain's CDR3 is CASSPGQGATDTEAFF. In DNA, the CDR3 is TGTGCCAGCAGCCCGGGACAGGGGGCTACGGACACTGAAGCTTTCTTT.

The J gene is TRBJ2-1, the V gene TRBV5-1; 8 positions agree with TRBD2. Trimming removed 2 bases from V and 6 bases from J; junction bases left unmatched: 7. The CDR3 totals 15 residues. Germline CDR1 and CDR2: SGHRS and YFSETQ. As DNA, the CDR3 is TGCGCCAGCAGCTTCCGGGCGGGGGGAAGCAATGAGCAGTTCTTC. Residues: CASSFRAGGSNEQFF.

The V and J genes are TRBV6-1 and TRBJ2-2, with 9 bases aligning to TRBD1. Germline lookup yields CDR1 MNHNS and CDR2 SASEGT. The CDR3 has 17 amino acids. With V trimmed by 0 bases and J by 3 bases, 5 bases remained unmatched. CDR3 in DNA: TGTGCCAGCAGTGAAGCCCCAGACAGGGGGTACACCGGGGAGCTGTTTTTT. Encoded protein: CASSEAPDRGYTGELFF.

This chain links TRBV5-4 with TRBJ2-3; weak D call: TRBD2 (6 bases). V lost 0 bases and J 6 bases, leaving 17 bases between the germline ends. Germline V CDR1 and CDR2: SGHNT, YYREEE (reference sequence). This CDR3 has 16 amino acids. CDR3 sequence (DNA): TGTGCCAGCAGCTTGGGCCGGGACTGGGGGTCCGATACGCAGTATTTT. Its translation: CASSLGRDWGSDTQYF.

This chain joins TRBV30 and TRBJ2-3; 8 nucleotides agree with TRBD1. Germline CDR1 reads GTSNPN; CDR2 reads SVGIG (reference sequence). The J segment lost 6 bases and the V segment lost 4 bases, leaving 6 bases of the junction unmatched. CDR3 size: 13 residues. The CDR3 region has the DNA TGTGCCTGGACCCGACACAGGGGGGATACGCAGTATTTT. It is translated as CAWTRHRGDTQYF. Looking up the rest from reference TRBV30 and TRBJ2-3 gives the full variable domain: SQTIHQWPATLVQPVGSPLSLECTVEGTSNPNLYWYRQAAGRGLQLLFYSVGIGQISSEVPQNLSASRPQDRQFILSSKKLLLSDSGFYLCAWTRHRGDTQYFGPGTRLTVL.

This clone came up once. DNA for the CDR3: TGCGCCAGCAGCTTGGAGCAGGGGGGCTCTGGAAACACCATATATTTT. Translating gives CASSLEQGGSGNTIYF. The J gene is TRBJ1-3, the V gene TRBV5-1, with TRBD1 matching 7 bases. CDR1 and CDR2 (germline): SGHRS, YFSETQ. The CDR3 extends over 16 amino acids. V shed 0 bases, J shed 0 bases, and the junction held 3 bases outside the gene matches.

The chain recombines TRBV4-1 with TRBJ2-5; D ambiguous. Germline CDR1 and CDR2: MGHRA and YSYEKL. V was pared by 4 bases and J by 4 bases, with 16 bases between. The CDR3 length is 15 residues. Here the CDR3 DNA reads TGCGCCAGCAGCCGCCAAAGTACAGCCCCAGAGACCCAGTACTTC. Translating gives CASSRQSTAPETQYF.

The genes are TRBV10-3 and TRBJ2-3; 7 bases map to TRBD2. The CDR3 extends over 15 amino acids. Losses at the gene ends were 0 bases for V and 1 base for J; bases not matched to a gene: 1. Germline CDR1 ENHRY, CDR2 SYGVKD. In DNA, the CDR3 is TGTGCCATCAGTGAGTCGGGAGGGGGCACAGATACGCAGTATTTT. Protein product: CAISESGGGTDTQYF.